This TCR beta chain was sequenced during a study of graft-versus-host responses after intestinal transplantation. Overall study context: Multivisceral, liver-intestinal, or isolated intestinal grafts were transplanted into recipients. Every recipient had anti-thymocyte globulin induction and approximately 3 years of tacrolimus plus steroids. Findings and limits, study-wide: Recipient marrow harbored GvH clones, some of which surfaced first in ileum or blood.

This clone was seen only a few times. The authors plated around 200,000 CFSE-labeled responder cells with around 200,000 irradiated, violet-dye-labeled stimulator cells. The CDR3 is 13 amino acids. Per the germline V gene, CDR1 is MNHNY and CDR2 is SVGAGI (reference sequence). Trimming removed 7 bases from V and 0 bases from J, with 8 bases in between. The table came from immunoSEQ multiplex PCR; TCRdb's copy has only in-frame clones and leaves some out. The sample includes about 12,000 clones, 35% of them seen just once. Sequenced here: alloreactive CD8+ T cells from a mixed lymphocyte reaction culture, sampled before intestinal transplant. Subset given: CFSE-low proliferating T cells sorted from roughly 6-day pre-transplant mixed lymphocyte reaction (GvH or HvG direction). The TCR comes from a human patient who received an intestinal transplant. The chain has TRBV6-6 and TRBJ2-3; D is unclear. CDR3 sequence reads: CASTKYSTDTQYF. CDR3 DNA: TGTGCCAGCACGAAGTATAGCACAGATACGCAGTATTTT.